What follows are 19 T cell receptor beta chains derived from one specimen sequenced in a study of vaccination and CD4 T cells after COVID-19. Treatment indicated: approximately nine-day PBMC culture with coronavirus spike peptide pools or control peptides (ViraFEST assay). Cultured CD4+ T cell DNA was sequenced using the Oncomine TCR Beta short-read assay. In TCRdb, the PCR reads were re-called with MiXCR into one record per CDR3 protein. There are about 10,000 distinct CDR3 sequences in the sample; 55% to 75% occur only once, and roughly 15% lies in the top ten. What these receptors recognize is not known. Sequenced input: CD4+ T cells from blood, cultured in vitro. The source of these receptors is a human donor who had recovered from COVID-19.

The chain couples TRBV7-2 to TRBJ1-1; weak D call: TRBD1 (6 bases). Trimming pared 1 base from V and 0 bases from J, leaving 12 bases between. There are 16 residues in the CDR3. Looked up from germline, CDR1 is SGHTA and CDR2 is FQGNSA. The CDR3 region has the DNA TGTGCCAGCAGCTTAGATAGGTGGACAGTGAACACTGAAGCTTTCTTT. It is translated as CASSLDRWTVNTEAFF.

This clonotype showed up just a few times. The chain is built from TRBV27 and TRBJ1-6, with 7 bases matching TRBD1. The CDR3 runs 15 residues. Germline assignment: CDR1 MNHEY and CDR2 SMNVEV (reference sequence). V lost 4 bases, J lost 7 bases, and 7 bases stayed unmatched. CDR3 bases: TGTGCCAGCAGTTCCCCCCAGGGGGGGAATTCACCCCTCCACTTT. Its translation is CASSSPQGGNSPLHF.

V and J are TRBV24-1 and TRBJ1-5; 7 nucleotides line up with TRBD1. The J segment lost 7 bases and the V segment lost 0 bases, leaving 2 bases of the junction unmatched. Germline V lookup: CDR1 KGHDR, CDR2 SFDVKD. This CDR3 comprises 14 residues. The CDR3 spells CATSDLQGDQPQHF. The CDR3 nucleotides read TGTGCCACCAGTGATTTGCAGGGGGACCAGCCCCAGCATTTT.

This chain uses TRBV27 with TRBJ1-1; D unclear. This CDR3 is 14 amino acids long. The V and J ends lost 8 bases and 3 bases respectively, with 16 bases between them. From germline, CDR1 is MNHEY and CDR2 SMNVEV (reference sequence). This CDR3 reads CASLPDPAYTEAFF. In DNA, the CDR3 is TGTGCCAGCCTGCCTGACCCTGCGTACACTGAAGCTTTCTTT.

V gene TRBV5-4 combines with J gene TRBJ2-2, with a possible D match to TRBD1 (6 bases). Trimming took 0 bases from V and 6 from J, leaving 12 bases between them. The CDR3 runs to 15 residues. Per the germline V gene, CDR1 is SGHNT and CDR2 is YYREEE (reference sequence). CDR3 sequence reads: CASSLGGQIPGELFF. The DNA of the CDR3 is TGTGCCAGCAGCTTGGGTGGACAGATCCCCGGGGAGCTGTTTTTT.

This clonotype was observed a few times. The CDR3 DNA reads as TGTGCCAGCAGTTACTCGGGACAGGGGAACTATGGCTACACCTTC. It yields the protein CASSYSGQGNYGYTF. The V and J genes are TRBV6-5 and TRBJ1-2; 10 bases map to TRBD1. V was clipped by 0 bases and J by 2 bases; unmatched bases: 0. Germline CDR1 MNHEY, CDR2 SVGAGI. This CDR3 has 15 residues.

Only a few counts were recorded for this clonotype. The chain employs TRBV20-1 and TRBJ2-7; 12 bases are shared with TRBD2. The CDR3 is 21 amino acids. The V gene's germline CDR1 is DFQATT and CDR2 SNEGSKA (reference sequence). V shed 6 bases and J 1 base; nucleotides not matched to a gene: 25. CDR3 coding DNA: TGCAGTGCCGCGAACAGGACGACTAGCGGGAGATTCGTTTTGGGGTCCTACGAGCAGTACTTC. Translating gives CSAANRTTSGRFVLGSYEQYF.

This chain uses TRBV11-3 with TRBJ1-2; D not resolved. The CDR3 is 13 amino acids. V shed 5 bases and J shed 1 base, with 8 bases lying between them. Germline V lookup: CDR1 SGHNT, CDR2 YENEEA. In DNA, the CDR3 is TGTGCCAGCAGCAAAACGTATAACTATGGCTACACCTTC. This sequence encodes CASSKTYNYGYTF.

The chain couples TRBV7-2 to TRBJ2-1; TRBD2 matches 7 bases. The CDR3 is 13 amino acids. Germline values: CDR1 SGHTA, CDR2 FQGNSA. The ends lost 4 bases at V and 11 bases at J; junction bases unmatched: 8. The CDR3 sequence: CASSSEGGSQQFF. DNA for the CDR3: TGTGCCAGCAGCTCAGAGGGCGGGAGCCAGCAGTTCTTC. Full variable domain (rest looked up from reference TRBV7-2 and TRBJ2-1): GAGVSQSPSNKVTEKGKDVELRCDPISGHTALYWYRQSLGQGLEFLIYFQGNSAPDKSGLPSDRFSAERTGGSVSTLTIQRTQQEDSAVYLCASSSEGGSQQFFGPGTRLTVL.

V and J are TRBV5-1 and TRBJ2-5; D unresolved. With 2 bases removed from V and 1 base from J, the gap between germline ends came to 12 bases. From germline, CDR1 is SGHRS and CDR2 YFSETQ. The CDR3 is made up of 15 amino acids. The CDR3 region is CASSFGVGLQETQYF. CDR3 DNA sequence: TGCGCCAGCAGCTTTGGAGTCGGCCTCCAAGAGACCCAGTACTTC.

CDR3 in DNA: TGCAGTGCTAGAGATCCCGCAGGCAGTAGCAATCAGCCCCAGCATTTT. Protein product: CSARDPAGSSNQPQHF. The chain combines TRBV20-1 with TRBJ1-5; D gene unclear. Between the trimmed V and J ends, which lost 0 bases and 0 bases, there was a span of 12 bases. The CDR3 sequence is 16 residues long. Looked up from germline, CDR1 is DFQATT and CDR2 is SNEGSKA (reference sequence).

The rearrangement joins TRBV6-1 to TRBJ2-5; TRBD1 matches at 7 bases. The CDR3 extends over 15 amino acids. V dropped 5 bases and J dropped 5; count of bases not matched to a gene: 11. CDR1 is MNHNS and CDR2 is SASEGT in the germline V gene. CDR3 in amino acids: CASSPITGVRETQYF. The CDR3 DNA reads as TGTGCCAGCAGTCCAATAACAGGGGTTAGGGAGACCCAGTACTTC.

The chain uses TRBV4-1 and TRBJ2-3, with 7 bases lining up with TRBD1. From germline, CDR1 is MGHRA and CDR2 YSYEKL. This CDR3 comprises 15 residues. After removal of 3 bases from V and 2 bases from J, the junction contained 5 bases not matched to a gene. CDR3 DNA: TGCGCCAGCAGCCAGACCGGGACAGACACAGATACGCAGTATTTT. This translates into CASSQTGTDTDTQYF.

The chain uses TRBV7-2 and TRBJ1-1, with TRBD1 matching over 8 bases. Looked up from germline, CDR1 is SGHTA and CDR2 is FQGNSA. The CDR3 length is 13 residues. V shed 4 bases, J shed 11 bases, and the junction held 9 bases outside the gene matches. CDR3: CASSSDRGLEAFF. Here the CDR3 DNA reads TGTGCCAGCAGCTCCGACAGGGGATTGGAGGCTTTCTTT.

For the CDR3, the DNA is TGTGCCAGCAGCAAAGAGAGGACGGACACCGGGGAGCTGTTTTTT. Translating it yields CASSKERTDTGELFF. The chain combines TRBV21-1 with TRBJ2-2. TRBV21-1 is a documented pseudogene. The CDR3 runs to 15 residues.

This chain connects TRBV7-3 to TRBJ2-2, with 10 bases that match TRBD1. V dropped 5 bases and J dropped 4; count of bases not matched to a gene: 1. This CDR3 is built from 14 residues. CDR1 is SGHTA, CDR2 FQGTGA, per germline. For the CDR3, the DNA is TGTGCCAGCAGCCGGGACAGGGGCACCGGGGAGCTGTTTTTT. Amino acid sequence: CASSRDRGTGELFF.

Here the CDR3 reads CASSPPGRGMNTEAFF. CDR3 nucleotide sequence: TGTGCCAGCTCACCACCTGGTCGGGGGATGAACACTGAAGCTTTCTTT. The genes are TRBV18 and TRBJ1-1, with D tentatively TRBD1 (5 bases). The CDR3 runs 16 residues. Trimming removed 0 bases at V and 0 bases at J, with 11 bases between. Germline values: CDR1 KGHSH, CDR2 LQKENI.

The gene calls are TRBV7-9 and TRBJ1-2, with 8 nucleotides matching TRBD1. The CDR3 covers 23 residues. CDR1 is SEHNR and CDR2 is FQNEAQ in the germline V gene (reference sequence). After removal of 4 bases from V and 2 bases from J, the junction contained 30 bases not matched to a gene. The CDR3 spells CASSSPNLPLLRDRLPGNYGYTF. Here the CDR3 DNA reads TGTGCCAGCAGCTCACCGAATTTACCTCTCTTACGGGACAGGCTCCCCGGGAACTATGGCTACACCTTC.

This clonotype was counted between two and nine times. V and J are TRBV2 and TRBJ2-7, with D unclear. Germline values: CDR1 SNHLY, CDR2 FYNNEI. Trimming stripped 2 bases from V and 6 bases from J, with 8 bases between. The CDR3 is 12 residues long. The CDR3 protein is CASSEQGPEQYF. The CDR3 nucleotides read TGTGCCAGCAGTGAACAAGGGCCCGAGCAGTACTTC.